Shown below are 15 T cell receptor beta chains from a single sample sequenced in a study of blood T cell repertoires in COVID-19. Here immunoSEQ multiplex PCR was the method, and the copy in TCRdb shows in-frame clones only, minus some. The sample comprises about 160,000 clones, about 86% of which are singletons, and less than 3.5% rests with the top ten. Sequenced sample: peripheral blood. The origin of the receptors is a man between 65 and 80 years old with acute or convalescent COVID-19.

The chain employs TRBV2 and TRBJ2-7; TRBD2 is a possible D gene (6 bases). The CDR3 is made up of 13 amino acids. Between the trimmed V and J ends, which lost 8 bases and 2 bases, there was a span of 13 bases. CDR1 and CDR2 from the germline V gene are SNHLY and FYNNEI. CDR3 DNA: TGTGCCAGCGGGGGACTGTTAGCCTACGAGCAGTACTTC. Its translation is CASGGLLAYEQYF.

The chain has TRBV18 and TRBJ1-5; D is ambiguous. The CDR3 loop spans 13 amino acids. Looked up from germline, CDR1 is KGHSH and CDR2 is LQKENI. Trimming took 3 bases from V and 7 from J, leaving 10 bases between them. CDR3 region: CASSPGGGQPQHF. For the CDR3, the DNA is TGTGCCAGCTCACCTGGAGGTGGGCAGCCCCAGCATTTT.

The V call is TRBV27, the J call TRBJ2-7; maybe TRBD1 (5 bases). This CDR3 is 13 amino acids long. V lost 2 bases and J lost 5, with 10 bases in between. Germline V gene lookup returns CDR1 MNHEY and CDR2 SMNVEV (reference sequence). For the CDR3, the DNA is TGTGCCAGCAGTTTAGTTTGGGGCGACGAGCAGTACTTC. The encoded protein is CASSLVWGDEQYF.

V usage is TRBV7-2 and J usage is TRBJ1-5, with no clear D. CDR3 size: 15 residues. Germline loops: CDR1 SGHTA, CDR2 FQGNSA. With 4 bases removed from V and 5 bases from J, the gap between germline ends came to 15 bases. CDR3 nucleotide sequence: TGTGCCAGCAGCTATACGCGGGCTCAGGATCAGCCCCAGCATTTT. Protein sequence: CASSYTRAQDQPQHF.

DNA of the CDR3: TGTGCCAGTAGTGCGGGAGTCGGACCTAGCAATCAGCCCCAGCATTTT. This sequence encodes CASSAGVGPSNQPQHF. This chain joins TRBV19 and TRBJ1-5; D is uncertain. Trimming took 5 bases from V and 0 from J, leaving 14 bases between them. The germline V gene encodes CDR1 LNHDA and CDR2 SQIVND (reference sequence). The CDR3 totals 16 residues.

This chain links TRBV28 with TRBJ1-1, with D perhaps matching TRBD1 (6 bases). This CDR3 region has 14 residues. Per the germline V gene, CDR1 is MDHEN and CDR2 is SYDVKM. The V and J ends lost 3 bases and 5 bases respectively, with 13 bases between them. CDR3 sequence: CASSLDPQGTEAFF. The CDR3 bases are TGTGCCAGCAGTTTGGATCCCCAGGGGACTGAAGCTTTCTTT.

The V gene is TRBV7-2, the J gene TRBJ2-5; 9 nucleotides align to TRBD2. V was pared by 1 base and J by 2 bases, with 8 bases of the junction left unmatched. The CDR3 extends over 17 amino acids. Germline-derived CDR1 and CDR2 are SGHTA and FQGNSA. The CDR3 nucleotides are TGTGCCAGCAGCTTAGGCCCGATGACTAGCGGACAAGAGACCCAGTACTTC. This encodes CASSLGPMTSGQETQYF.

CDR3 loop: CASSLEVTGRNTGELFF. CDR3 sequence (DNA): TGTGCCAGCAGCTTAGAAGTTACAGGGCGGAACACCGGGGAGCTGTTTTTT. V gene TRBV11-2 combines with J gene TRBJ2-2, with a weak D call TRBD1 (6 bases). This CDR3 is built from 17 residues. Germline assignment: CDR1 SGHAT and CDR2 FQNNGV. Trimming took off 0 bases at V and 1 base at J, with 12 bases between the two ends. The full variable domain, in which reference TRBV11-2 and TRBJ2-2 provide the parts outside the CDR3, is EAGVAQSPRYKIIEKRQSVAFWCNPISGHATLYWYQQILGQGPKLLIQFQNNGVVDDSQLPKDRFSAERLKGVDSTLKIQPAKLEDSAVYLCASSLEVTGRNTGELFFGEGSRLTVL.

CDR3 amino acids: CASSIDLGEPYEQYF. Written as DNA, the CDR3 is TGTGCCAGTAGTATAGATCTTGGGGAGCCCTACGAGCAGTACTTC. The V gene is TRBV19, the J gene TRBJ2-7, with D possibly matching TRBD2 (5 bases). The V end was cut by 0 bases, the J end by 2 bases, with 11 bases between. CDR3 length: 15 amino acids. In germline, CDR1 is LNHDA, CDR2 SQIVND (reference sequence).

The chain combines TRBV2 with TRBJ2-4; TRBD1 matches 7 bases. This CDR3 has 17 amino acids. V dropped 4 bases and J dropped 0; count of bases not matched to a gene: 9. Germline V gives CDR1 SNHLY, CDR2 FYNNEI. The CDR3 here is CASSGQGFSGAKNIQYF. For the CDR3, the DNA is TGTGCCAGCAGTGGACAGGGCTTTTCCGGAGCCAAAAACATTCAGTACTTC.

The chain has TRBV5-1 and TRBJ1-1; the D gene is possibly TRBD1 (5 bases). The CDR3 runs 14 residues. Germline CDR1 is SGHRS and CDR2 is YFSETQ. V gave up 1 base and J gave up 4 bases, with 11 bases separating them. CDR3 loop: CASSLTQGSTEAFF. CDR3 sequence (DNA): TGCGCCAGCAGCTTGACGCAGGGTTCCACTGAAGCTTTCTTT. Drawing the rest from reference TRBV5-1 and TRBJ1-1, the complete variable domain is KAGVTQTPRYLIKTRGQQVTLSCSPISGHRSVSWYQQTPGQGLQFLFEYFSETQRNKGNFPGRFSGRQFSNSRSEMNVSTLELGDSALYLCASSLTQGSTEAFFGQGTRLTVV.

This chain links TRBV5-5 with TRBJ2-7, with D tentatively TRBD1 (6 bases). Germline assignment: CDR1 SGHKS and CDR2 YYEKEE (reference sequence). There are 13 residues in the CDR3. V was clipped by 3 bases and J by 6 bases, with 13 bases between them. The CDR3 protein is CASSSLDRSEQYF. The DNA of the CDR3 is TGTGCCAGCAGCTCGCTCGACAGGAGCGAGCAGTACTTC.

The chain uses TRBV7-6 and TRBJ2-5; TRBD2 matches 7 bases. The CDR3 loop spans 16 amino acids. Germline CDR1 is SGHVS and CDR2 is FNYEAQ. Trimming cost V 1 base and J 7 bases; bases outside gene matches: 12. CDR3 region: CASSLVMGLIQRTQYF. In nucleotides, the CDR3 is TGTGCCAGCAGCTTAGTGATGGGACTAATCCAACGGACCCAGTACTTC.

The gene calls are TRBV7-2 and TRBJ1-1, with TRBD1 matching over 9 bases. Germline assignment: CDR1 SGHTA and CDR2 FQGNSA. V gave up 3 bases and J gave up 5 bases; unmatched junction bases: 4. The CDR3 runs to 14 residues. CDR3 bases: TGTGCCAGCAGCTTTGGGACAGGGAGGACTGAAGCTTTCTTT. Translation gives CASSFGTGRTEAFF.

This clone was counted only a few times. The V gene is TRBV2, the J gene TRBJ2-1; 11 bases are shared with TRBD1. J gave up 6 bases and V 6 bases, and 13 bases lay outside the gene matches. The length of the CDR3 is 17 residues. Germline values: CDR1 SNHLY, CDR2 FYNNEI. CDR3 sequence reads: CASRVPGQGEWVNEQFF. CDR3 DNA sequence: TGTGCCAGCAGAGTTCCGGGACAGGGGGAATGGGTCAATGAGCAGTTCTTC.